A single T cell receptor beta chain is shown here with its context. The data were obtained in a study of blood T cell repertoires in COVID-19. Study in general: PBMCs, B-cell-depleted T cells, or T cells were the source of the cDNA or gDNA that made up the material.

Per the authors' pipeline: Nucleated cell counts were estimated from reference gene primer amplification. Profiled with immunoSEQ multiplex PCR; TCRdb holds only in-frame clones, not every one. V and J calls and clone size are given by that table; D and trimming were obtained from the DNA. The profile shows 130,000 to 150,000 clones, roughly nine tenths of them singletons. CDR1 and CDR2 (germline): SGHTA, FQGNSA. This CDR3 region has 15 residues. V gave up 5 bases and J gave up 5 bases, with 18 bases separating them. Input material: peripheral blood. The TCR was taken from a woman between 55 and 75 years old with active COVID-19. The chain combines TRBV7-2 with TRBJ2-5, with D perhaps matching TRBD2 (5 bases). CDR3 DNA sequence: TGTGCCAGCAGCCGTGAGGGCTCGAGGTGGGAGACCCAGTACTTC. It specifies CASSREGSRWETQYF.